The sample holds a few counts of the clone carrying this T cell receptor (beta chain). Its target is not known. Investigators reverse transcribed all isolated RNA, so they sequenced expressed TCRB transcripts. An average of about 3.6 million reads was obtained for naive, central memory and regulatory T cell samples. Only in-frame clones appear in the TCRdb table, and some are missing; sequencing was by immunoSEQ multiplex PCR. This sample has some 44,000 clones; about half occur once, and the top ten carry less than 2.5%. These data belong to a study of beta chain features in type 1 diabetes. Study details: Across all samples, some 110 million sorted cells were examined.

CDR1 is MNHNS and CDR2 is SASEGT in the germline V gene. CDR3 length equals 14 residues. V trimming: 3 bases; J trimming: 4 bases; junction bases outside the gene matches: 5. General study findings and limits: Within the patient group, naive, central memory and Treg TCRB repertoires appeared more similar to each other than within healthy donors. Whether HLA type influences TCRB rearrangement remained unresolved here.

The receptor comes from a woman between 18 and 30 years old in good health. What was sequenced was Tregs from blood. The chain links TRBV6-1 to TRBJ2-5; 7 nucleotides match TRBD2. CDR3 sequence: CASSDFRGRETQYF. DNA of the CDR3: TGTGCCAGCAGTGATTTCCGCGGGAGAGAGACCCAGTACTTC.